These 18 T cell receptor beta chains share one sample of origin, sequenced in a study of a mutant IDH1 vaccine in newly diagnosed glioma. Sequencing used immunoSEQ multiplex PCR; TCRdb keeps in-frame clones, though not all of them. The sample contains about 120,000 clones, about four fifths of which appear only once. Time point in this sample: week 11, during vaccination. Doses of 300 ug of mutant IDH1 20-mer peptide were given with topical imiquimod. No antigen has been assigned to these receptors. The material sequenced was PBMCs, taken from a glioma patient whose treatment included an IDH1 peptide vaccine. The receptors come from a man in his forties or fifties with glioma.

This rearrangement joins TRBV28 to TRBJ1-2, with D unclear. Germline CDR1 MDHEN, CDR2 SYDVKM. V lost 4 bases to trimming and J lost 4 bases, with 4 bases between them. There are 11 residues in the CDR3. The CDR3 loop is CASSSGYGYTF. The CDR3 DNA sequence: TGTGCCAGCAGTTCGGGCTATGGCTACACCTTC.

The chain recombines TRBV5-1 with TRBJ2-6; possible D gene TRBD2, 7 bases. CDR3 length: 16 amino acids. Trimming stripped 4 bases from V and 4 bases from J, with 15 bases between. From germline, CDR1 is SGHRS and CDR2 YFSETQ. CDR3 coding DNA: TGCGCCAGCAGCCTGGACGGGGGGCCCGGGGCCAACGTCCTGACTTTC. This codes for CASSLDGGPGANVLTF. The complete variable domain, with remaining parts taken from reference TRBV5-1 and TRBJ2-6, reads KAGVTQTPRYLIKTRGQQVTLSCSPISGHRSVSWYQQTPGQGLQFLFEYFSETQRNKGNFPGRFSGRQFSNSRSEMNVSTLELGDSALYLCASSLDGGPGANVLTFGAGSRLTVL.

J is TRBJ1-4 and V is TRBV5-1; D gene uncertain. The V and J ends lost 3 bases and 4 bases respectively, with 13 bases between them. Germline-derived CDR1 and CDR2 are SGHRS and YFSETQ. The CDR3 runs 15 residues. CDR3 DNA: TGCGCCAGCAGCTCCATTTCGTCCAATAATGAAAAACTGTTTTTT. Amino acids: CASSSISSNNEKLFF. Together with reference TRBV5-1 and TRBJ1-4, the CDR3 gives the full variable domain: KAGVTQTPRYLIKTRGQQVTLSCSPISGHRSVSWYQQTPGQGLQFLFEYFSETQRNKGNFPGRFSGRQFSNSRSEMNVSTLELGDSALYLCASSSISSNNEKLFFGSGTQLSVL.

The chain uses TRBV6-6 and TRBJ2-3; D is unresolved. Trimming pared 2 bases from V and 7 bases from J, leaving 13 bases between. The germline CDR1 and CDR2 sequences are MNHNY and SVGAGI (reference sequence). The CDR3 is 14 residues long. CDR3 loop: CASSYSQRKHTQYF. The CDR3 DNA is TGTGCCAGCAGTTACAGTCAGCGCAAGCATACGCAGTATTTT.

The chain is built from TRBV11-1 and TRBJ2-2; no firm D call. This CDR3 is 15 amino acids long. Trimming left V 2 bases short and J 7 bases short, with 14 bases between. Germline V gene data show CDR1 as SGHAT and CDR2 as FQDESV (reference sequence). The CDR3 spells CASSLRKGVGGELFF. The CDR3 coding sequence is TGTGCCAGCAGCTTAAGGAAGGGCGTCGGCGGGGAGCTGTTTTTT.

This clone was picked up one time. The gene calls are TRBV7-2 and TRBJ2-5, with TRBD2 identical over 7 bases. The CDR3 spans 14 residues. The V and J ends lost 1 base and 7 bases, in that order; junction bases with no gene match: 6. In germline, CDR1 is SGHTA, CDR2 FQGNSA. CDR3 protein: CASSLGGSRATQYF. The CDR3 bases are TGTGCCAGCAGCTTAGGCGGGAGCCGGGCGACCCAGTACTTC.

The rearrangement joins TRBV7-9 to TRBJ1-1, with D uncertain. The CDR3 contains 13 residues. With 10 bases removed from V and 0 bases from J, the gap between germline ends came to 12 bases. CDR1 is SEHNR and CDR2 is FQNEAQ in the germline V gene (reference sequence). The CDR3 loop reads CATGWQLNTEAFF. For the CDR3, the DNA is TGTGCCACCGGGTGGCAGTTGAACACTGAAGCTTTCTTT.

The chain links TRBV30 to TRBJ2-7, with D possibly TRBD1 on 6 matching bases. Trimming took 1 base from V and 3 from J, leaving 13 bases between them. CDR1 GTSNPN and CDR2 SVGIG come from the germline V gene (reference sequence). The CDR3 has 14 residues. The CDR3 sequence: CAWSALNRDYEQYF. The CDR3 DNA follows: TGTGCCTGGAGTGCTCTAAACAGGGACTACGAGCAGTACTTC. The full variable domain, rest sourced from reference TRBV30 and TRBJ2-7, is SQTIHQWPATLVQPVGSPLSLECTVEGTSNPNLYWYRQAAGRGLQLLFYSVGIGQISSEVPQNLSASRPQDRQFILSSKKLLLSDSGFYLCAWSALNRDYEQYFGPGTRLTVT.

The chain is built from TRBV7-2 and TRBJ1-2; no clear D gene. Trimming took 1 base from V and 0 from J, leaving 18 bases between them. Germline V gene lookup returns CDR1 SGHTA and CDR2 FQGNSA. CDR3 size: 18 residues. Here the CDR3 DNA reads TGTGCCAGCAGCTTAGGTGGAGCCTCAACCGCTTCTAACTATGGCTACACCTTC. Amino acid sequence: CASSLGGASTASNYGYTF.

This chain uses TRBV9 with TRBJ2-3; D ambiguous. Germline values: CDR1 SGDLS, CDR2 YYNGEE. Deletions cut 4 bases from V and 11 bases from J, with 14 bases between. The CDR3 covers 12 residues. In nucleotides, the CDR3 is TGTGCCAGCAGCCCCCGCCCGATGGAGCAGTATTTT. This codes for CASSPRPMEQYF.

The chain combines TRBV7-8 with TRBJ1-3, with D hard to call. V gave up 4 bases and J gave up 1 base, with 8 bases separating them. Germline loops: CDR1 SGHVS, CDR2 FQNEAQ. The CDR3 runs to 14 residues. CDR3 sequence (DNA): TGTGCCAGCAGCTCACGGGTATCTGGAAACACCATATATTTT. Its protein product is CASSSRVSGNTIYF.

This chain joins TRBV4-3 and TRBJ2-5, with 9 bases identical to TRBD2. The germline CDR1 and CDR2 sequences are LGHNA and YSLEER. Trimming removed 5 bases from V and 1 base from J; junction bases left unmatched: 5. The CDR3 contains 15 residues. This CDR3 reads CASSASGGPQETQYF. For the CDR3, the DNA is TGCGCCAGCAGCGCGAGCGGGGGGCCCCAAGAGACCCAGTACTTC.

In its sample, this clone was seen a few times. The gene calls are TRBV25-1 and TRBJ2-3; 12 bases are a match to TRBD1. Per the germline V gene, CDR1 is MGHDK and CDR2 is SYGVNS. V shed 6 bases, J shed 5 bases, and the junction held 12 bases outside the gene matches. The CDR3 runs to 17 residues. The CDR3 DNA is TGTGCCAGCAGCCATAACGACCGGGACAGGGGGCAAGATACGCAGTATTTT. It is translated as CASSHNDRDRGQDTQYF.

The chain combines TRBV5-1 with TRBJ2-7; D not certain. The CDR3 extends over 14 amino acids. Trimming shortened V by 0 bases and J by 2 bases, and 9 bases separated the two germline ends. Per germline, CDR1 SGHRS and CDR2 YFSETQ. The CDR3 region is CASSLEAGPYEQYF. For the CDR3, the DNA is TGCGCCAGCAGCTTGGAGGCAGGTCCCTACGAGCAGTACTTC.

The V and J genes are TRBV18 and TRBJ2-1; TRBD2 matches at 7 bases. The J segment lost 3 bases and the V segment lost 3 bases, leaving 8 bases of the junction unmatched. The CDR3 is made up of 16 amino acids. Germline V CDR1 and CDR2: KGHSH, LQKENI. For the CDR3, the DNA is TGTGCCAGCTCACCGGGACGGGAGGTCAGCTACAATGAGCAGTTCTTC. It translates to CASSPGREVSYNEQFF.

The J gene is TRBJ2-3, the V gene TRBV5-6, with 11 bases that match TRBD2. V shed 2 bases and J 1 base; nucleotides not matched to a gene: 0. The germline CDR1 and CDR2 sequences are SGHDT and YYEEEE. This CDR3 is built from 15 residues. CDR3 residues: CASSLLAGGTDTQYF. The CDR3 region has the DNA TGTGCCAGCAGCTTACTAGCGGGGGGCACAGATACGCAGTATTTT.

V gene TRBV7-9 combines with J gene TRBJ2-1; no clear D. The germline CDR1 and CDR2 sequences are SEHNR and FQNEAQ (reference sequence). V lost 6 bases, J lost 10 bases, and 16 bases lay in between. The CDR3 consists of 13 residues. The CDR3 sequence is CASRPNGLIEQFF. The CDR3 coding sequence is TGTGCCAGCAGACCAAACGGCCTTATCGAGCAGTTCTTC.

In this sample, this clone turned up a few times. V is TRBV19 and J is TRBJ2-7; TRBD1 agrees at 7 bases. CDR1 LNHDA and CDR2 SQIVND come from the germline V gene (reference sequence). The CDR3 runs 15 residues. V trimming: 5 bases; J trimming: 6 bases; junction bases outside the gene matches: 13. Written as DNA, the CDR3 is TGTGCCAGTAGTTCAACCGGGACAGCTCCAGGCGAGCAGTACTTC. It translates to CASSSTGTAPGEQYF.